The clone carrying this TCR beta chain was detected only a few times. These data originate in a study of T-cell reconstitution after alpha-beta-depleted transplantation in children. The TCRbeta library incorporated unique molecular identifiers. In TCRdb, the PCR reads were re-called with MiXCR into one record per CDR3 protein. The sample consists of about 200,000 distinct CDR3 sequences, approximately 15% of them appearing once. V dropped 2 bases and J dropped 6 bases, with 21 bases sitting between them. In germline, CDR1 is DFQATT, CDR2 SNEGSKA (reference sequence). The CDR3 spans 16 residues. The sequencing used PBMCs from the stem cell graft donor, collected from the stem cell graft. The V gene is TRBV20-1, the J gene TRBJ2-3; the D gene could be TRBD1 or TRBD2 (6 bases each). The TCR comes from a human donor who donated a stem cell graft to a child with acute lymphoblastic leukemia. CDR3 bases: TGCAGTGCTAGATTTGATCCCCCGGGGGCGATGGATACGCAGTATTTT. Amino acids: CSARFDPPGAMDTQYF.